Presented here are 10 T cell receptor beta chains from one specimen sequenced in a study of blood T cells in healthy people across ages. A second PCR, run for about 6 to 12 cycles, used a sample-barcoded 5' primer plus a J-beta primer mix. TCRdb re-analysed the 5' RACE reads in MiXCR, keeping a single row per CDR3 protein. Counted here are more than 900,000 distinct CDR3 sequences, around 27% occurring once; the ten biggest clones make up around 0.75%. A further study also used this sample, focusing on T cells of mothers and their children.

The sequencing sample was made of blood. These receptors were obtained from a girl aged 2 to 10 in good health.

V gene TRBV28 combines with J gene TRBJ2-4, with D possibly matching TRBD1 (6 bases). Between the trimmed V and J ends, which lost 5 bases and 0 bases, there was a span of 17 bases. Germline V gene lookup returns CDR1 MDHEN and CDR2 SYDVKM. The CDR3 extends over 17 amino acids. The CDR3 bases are TGTGCCAGCAGTCTATCGGGACACCCTATAGCCAAAAACATTCAGTACTTC. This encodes CASSLSGHPIAKNIQYF.

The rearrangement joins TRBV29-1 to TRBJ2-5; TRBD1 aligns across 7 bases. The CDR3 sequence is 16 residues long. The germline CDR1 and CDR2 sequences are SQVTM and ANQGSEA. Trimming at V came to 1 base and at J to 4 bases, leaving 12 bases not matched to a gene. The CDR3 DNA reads TGCAGCGTTGAAGCGCGTAGGGGGCCAGCGCGAGAGACCCAGTACTTC. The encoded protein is CSVEARRGPARETQYF.

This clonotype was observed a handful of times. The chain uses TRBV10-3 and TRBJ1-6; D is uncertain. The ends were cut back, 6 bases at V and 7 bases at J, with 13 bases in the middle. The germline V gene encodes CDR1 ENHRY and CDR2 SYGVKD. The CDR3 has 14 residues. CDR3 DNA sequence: TGTGCCATCAGGGCCCGCGACTTGAATTCACCCCTCCACTTT. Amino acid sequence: CAIRARDLNSPLHF.

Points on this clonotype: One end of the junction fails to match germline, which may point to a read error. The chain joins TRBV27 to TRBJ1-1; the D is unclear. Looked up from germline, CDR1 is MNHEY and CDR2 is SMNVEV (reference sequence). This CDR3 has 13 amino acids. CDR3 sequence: CASSVSRDTEAFF. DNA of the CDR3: TGTGCCAGCAGTGTATCGAGAGACACTGAAGCTTTCTTT.

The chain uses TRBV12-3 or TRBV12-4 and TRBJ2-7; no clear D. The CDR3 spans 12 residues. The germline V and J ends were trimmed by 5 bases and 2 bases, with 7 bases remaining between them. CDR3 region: CASSQNTYEQYF. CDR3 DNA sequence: TGTGCCAGCAGTCAGAACACCTACGAGCAGTACTTC.

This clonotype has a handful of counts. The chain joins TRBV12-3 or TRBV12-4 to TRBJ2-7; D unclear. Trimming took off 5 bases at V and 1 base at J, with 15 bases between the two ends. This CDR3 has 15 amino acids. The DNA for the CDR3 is TGTGCCAGCAGTGCAGACATCAACATATCCTACGAGCAGTACTTC. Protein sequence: CASSADINISYEQYF.

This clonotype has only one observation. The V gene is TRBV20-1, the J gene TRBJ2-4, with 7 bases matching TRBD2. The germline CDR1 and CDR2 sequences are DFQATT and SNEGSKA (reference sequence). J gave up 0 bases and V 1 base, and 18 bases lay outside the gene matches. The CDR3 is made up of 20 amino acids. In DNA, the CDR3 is TGCAGTGCTAGAGGACGGCTTACTAGCGAAACAACCCTAGCCAAAAACATTCAGTACTTC. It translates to CSARGRLTSETTLAKNIQYF.

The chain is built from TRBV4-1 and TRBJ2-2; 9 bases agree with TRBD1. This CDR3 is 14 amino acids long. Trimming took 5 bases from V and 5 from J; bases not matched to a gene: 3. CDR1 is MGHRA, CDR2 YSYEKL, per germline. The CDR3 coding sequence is TGCGCCAGCAGCGCCGGACAGGGGACCGGGGAGCTGTTTTTT. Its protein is CASSAGQGTGELFF.

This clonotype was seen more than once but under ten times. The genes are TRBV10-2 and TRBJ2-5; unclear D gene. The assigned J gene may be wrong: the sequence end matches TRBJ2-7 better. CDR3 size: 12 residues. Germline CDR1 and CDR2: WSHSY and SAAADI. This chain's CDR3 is CASRNRAYEQYF. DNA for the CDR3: TGCGCCAGCAGGAATAGAGCCTACGAGCAGTACTTC.

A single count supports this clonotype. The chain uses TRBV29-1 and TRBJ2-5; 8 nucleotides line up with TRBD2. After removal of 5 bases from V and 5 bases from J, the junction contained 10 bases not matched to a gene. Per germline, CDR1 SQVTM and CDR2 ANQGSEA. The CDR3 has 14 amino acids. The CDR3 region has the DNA TGCAGCGTTCTTGGGCGGGAGGAAATCGAGACCCAGTACTTC. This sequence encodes CSVLGREEIETQYF.